The 21 T cell receptor beta chains given below trace back to one sample, sequenced in a study of long-term antiretroviral therapy in people with HIV. Survey-level resolution applied to immunoSEQ assay v3.0. The data were produced by immunoSEQ multiplex PCR, yet TCRdb's version contains in-frame clones alone and is incomplete. This sample has roughly 37,000 clones, with 80% found just once. The sample was unsorted PBMCs, taken 3.4 years after starting antiretroviral therapy. These receptor sequences come from a young man with HIV.

The chain combines TRBV5-5 with TRBJ1-2; D is ambiguous. The V gene lost 2 bases and the J gene lost 8 bases, with 25 bases spanning the gap. Germline V CDR1 and CDR2: SGHKS, YYEKEE (reference sequence). CDR3 length: 17 amino acids. CDR3 nucleotides: TGTGCCAGCAGCTTTGATTTAAGGCCTATCGGTAGGGTCGGCTACACCTTC. This codes for CASSFDLRPIGRVGYTF.

This clone was found a few times. The chain uses TRBV28 and TRBJ2-3; tentatively, D is TRBD1 (5 bases). The ends were cut back, 3 bases at V and 0 bases at J, with 10 bases in the middle. There are 15 residues in the CDR3. The germline gives CDR1 MDHEN, CDR2 SYDVKM. The CDR3 DNA reads as TGTGCCAGCAGTTTCGAGGACACCAGCACAGATACGCAGTATTTT. This gives the protein CASSFEDTSTDTQYF.

CDR3 protein: CASSFSGGEQYF. For the CDR3, the DNA is TGTGCCAGCAGTTTTTCAGGGGGCGAGCAGTACTTC. The chain is built from TRBV27 and TRBJ2-7, with 7 bases lining up with TRBD1. Germline V gene lookup returns CDR1 MNHEY and CDR2 SMNVEV (reference sequence). CDR3 size: 12 residues. V trimming: 3 bases; J trimming: 6 bases; junction bases outside the gene matches: 2.

This chain joins TRBV5-4 and TRBJ2-2, with D uncertain. The CDR3 is 13 amino acids. The germline CDR1 and CDR2 sequences are SGHNT and YYREEE (reference sequence). V lost 4 bases, J lost 7 bases, and 11 bases lay in between. The CDR3 nucleotides are TGTGCCAGCAGCCCGGACGGAGTCGGGGAGCTGTTTTTT. Its translation is CASSPDGVGELFF.

There are a few counts of this clone. This chain joins TRBV10-1 and TRBJ2-7; D gene ambiguous. Per the germline V gene, CDR1 is WNHNN and CDR2 is SYGVQD (reference sequence). V lost 0 bases and J lost 2, with 11 bases in between. The CDR3 has 15 amino acids. CDR3: CASSESIGPTYEQYF. In nucleotides, the CDR3 is TGCGCCAGCAGTGAGTCGATCGGTCCTACCTACGAGCAGTACTTC.

The genes are TRBV7-2 and TRBJ2-5; tentative D call: TRBD1 (6 bases). Germline loops: CDR1 SGHTA, CDR2 FQGNSA. There are 15 residues in the CDR3. V was clipped by 5 bases and J by 4 bases, with 17 bases between them. The CDR3 coding sequence is TGTGCCAGCAGCCCCGGGTGGGGGCGAACAGAGACCCAGTACTTC. This encodes CASSPGWGRTETQYF.

V and J are TRBV6-1 and TRBJ2-1; D is tentatively TRBD1 or TRBD2 (6 bases each). CDR1 is MNHNS and CDR2 is SASEGT in the germline V gene. This CDR3 region has 15 residues. V lost 2 bases and J lost 6, with 14 bases in between. The CDR3 DNA follows: TGTGCCAGCAGTGAAAGGACAGCGGGTTTCAATGAGCAGTTCTTC. Encoded protein: CASSERTAGFNEQFF.

This sequence joins TRBV4-3 and TRBJ2-6; no definite D call. CDR1 LGHNA and CDR2 YSLEER come from the germline V gene. The CDR3 is 19 residues long. Trimming shortened V by 0 bases and J by 2 bases, and 17 bases separated the two germline ends. CDR3: CASSQDSNLNLAGANVLTF. In DNA form, the CDR3 reads TGCGCCAGCAGCCAAGATAGTAACTTAAACCTAGCTGGGGCCAACGTCCTGACTTTC.

The rearrangement links TRBV28 to TRBJ1-2; D gene unclear. This CDR3 has 12 residues. Germline V gene lookup returns CDR1 MDHEN and CDR2 SYDVKM. V lost 5 bases, J lost 8 bases, and 12 bases lay in between. CDR3 in DNA: TGTGCCAGCAGTCTAAAGGGAGGCGGCTACACCTTC. It codes for CASSLKGGGYTF.

This clone has a single count. The V gene is TRBV19, the J gene TRBJ2-7; D is uncertain. This CDR3 is 13 amino acids long. Trimming took 4 bases from V and 3 from J, leaving 10 bases between them. Germline CDR1 reads LNHDA; CDR2 reads SQIVND (reference sequence). CDR3 in amino acids: CASSTSPGYEQYF. The CDR3, as DNA: TGTGCCAGTAGTACCTCACCCGGCTACGAGCAGTACTTC.

The chain joins TRBV5-1 to TRBJ2-5; TRBD1 is a possible D gene (6 bases). V dropped 2 bases and J dropped 4 bases, with 18 bases sitting between them. The CDR3 is 16 residues long. Germline V gene lookup returns CDR1 SGHRS and CDR2 YFSETQ. The CDR3 nucleotides read TGCGCCAGCAGCTTCAAAGAACAGGGCTTCGGAGAGACCCAGTACTTC. Protein product: CASSFKEQGFGETQYF.

The V call is TRBV4-1, the J call TRBJ2-1; TRBD2 might be the D (5 bases). The CDR3 runs to 13 residues. V was cut by 3 bases and J by 10 bases, with 13 bases left in between. Germline V gene lookup returns CDR1 MGHRA and CDR2 YSYEKL. CDR3 protein: CASSQALGREQFF. CDR3 nucleotide sequence: TGCGCCAGCAGCCAGGCACTAGGACGAGAGCAGTTCTTC.

This clone was counted only a few times. The chain employs TRBV12-5 and TRBJ2-7; D gene ambiguous. Trimming took off 1 base at V and 4 bases at J, with 8 bases between the two ends. Germline V gives CDR1 LGHNT, CDR2 FRNRAP. This CDR3 is 13 amino acids long. The CDR3 spells CASGLAPGYEQYF. The CDR3 nucleotides read TGTGCTAGTGGTTTGGCCCCAGGATACGAGCAGTACTTC.

The chain combines TRBV19 with TRBJ1-1; D unclear. CDR3 length equals 13 residues. Germline values: CDR1 LNHDA, CDR2 SQIVND (reference sequence). The ends were cut back, 0 bases at V and 1 base at J, with 3 bases in the middle. The CDR3 nucleotides read TGTGCCAGTAGTATAGAAGAGAACACTGAAGCTTTCTTT. It is translated as CASSIEENTEAFF.

The rearrangement links TRBV6-5 to TRBJ1-5; TRBD1 aligns across 7 bases. Germline V gene data show CDR1 as MNHEY and CDR2 as SVGAGI. There are 13 residues in the CDR3. Germline trimming cut 5 bases from V and 4 bases from J; bases unmatched to any gene: 2. The CDR3 DNA reads TGTGCCAGCAGTGGACAGGCAAATCAGCCCCAGCATTTT. The encoded protein is CASSGQANQPQHF.

The V gene is TRBV5-1, the J gene TRBJ1-2; D uncertain. Germline values: CDR1 SGHRS, CDR2 YFSETQ. The ends were cut back, 0 bases at V and 2 bases at J, with 5 bases in the middle. The CDR3 covers 13 residues. The CDR3 sequence is CASSLDGNYGYTF. CDR3 DNA: TGCGCCAGCAGCTTGGACGGAAACTATGGCTACACCTTC.

This clone showed up just once. The J gene is TRBJ2-1, the V gene TRBV7-3; D is possibly TRBD1 (6 bases). V was cut by 10 bases and J by 8 bases, with 21 bases left in between. This CDR3 is 14 amino acids long. CDR1 SGHTA and CDR2 FQGTGA come from the germline V gene. In DNA, the CDR3 is TGTGCCACCCAGGGGAAGTGGCTAGCCGATGAGCAGTTCTTC. Its protein product is CATQGKWLADEQFF.

CDR3 amino acids: CSVGNLQTSYEQYF. The CDR3 DNA reads as TGCAGCGTAGGGAATCTACAGACCTCCTACGAGCAGTACTTC. The chain combines TRBV29-1 with TRBJ2-7, with D unresolved. The germline V and J ends were trimmed by 6 bases and 0 bases, with 15 bases remaining between them. The CDR3 totals 14 residues. Germline-derived CDR1 and CDR2 are SQVTM and ANQGSEA.

This clone was picked up one time. The CDR3 reads CASIKLAGYNEQFF. The CDR3 DNA is TGTGCCAGCATAAAGCTAGCGGGATACAATGAGCAGTTCTTC. V gene TRBV27 combines with J gene TRBJ2-1, with 9 bases lining up with TRBD2. In germline, CDR1 is MNHEY, CDR2 SMNVEV (reference sequence). The CDR3 has 14 residues. J was trimmed by 4 bases and V by 7 bases; bases with no gene match: 5.

This clone was counted a single time. The chain couples TRBV2 to TRBJ2-7; 9 nucleotides match TRBD1. V lost 7 bases and J lost 4; bases outside the gene matches: 8. In germline, CDR1 is SNHLY, CDR2 FYNNEI. The CDR3 has 14 amino acids. CDR3 protein: CASNQQGAYYEQYF. The CDR3 region has the DNA TGTGCCAGCAACCAACAGGGGGCTTATTACGAGCAGTACTTC.

The CDR3 reads CASSQDRDGIYF. DNA for the CDR3: TGCGCCAGCAGCCAAGATCGGGACGGTATTTATTTT. The genes are TRBV4-1 and TRBJ2-3; perhaps D is TRBD1 or TRBD2 (5 bases each). Germline CDR1 reads MGHRA; CDR2 reads YSYEKL. Trimming stripped 0 bases from V and 15 bases from J, with 13 bases between. This CDR3 is 12 amino acids long.